The 12 T cell receptor beta chains listed next were all sequenced from one sample in a study of T cell changes during pregnancy in multiple sclerosis. Sequencing used immunoSEQ multiplex PCR; TCRdb keeps in-frame clones, though not all of them. The sample contains around 66,000 clones, about nine tenths of which appear only once. Sequencing was performed on peripheral blood, taken in the first trimester of pregnancy. The receptors were sampled from a female donor in good health, enrolled as a control in a pregnancy study.

This chain links TRBV13 with TRBJ1-1; 8 bases map to TRBD1. Germline CDR1 is PRHDT and CDR2 is FYEKMQ (reference sequence). V was clipped by 5 bases and J by 2 bases; unmatched bases: 7. CDR3 length: 15 amino acids. CDR3 sequence (DNA): TGTGCCAGCAGCACGGACAGGGAAGGAAACACTGAAGCTTTCTTT. It translates to CASSTDREGNTEAFF.

The chain employs TRBV28 and TRBJ2-7; D is perhaps TRBD1 (6 bases). The ends were cut back, 6 bases at V and 3 bases at J, with 15 bases in the middle. From germline, CDR1 is MDHEN and CDR2 SYDVKM. The CDR3 extends over 14 amino acids. The CDR3 sequence is CASSRGRAVYEQYF. The CDR3 nucleotides are TGTGCCAGCAGCAGGGGCCGGGCAGTCTACGAGCAGTACTTC.

This sequence joins TRBV9 and TRBJ1-2; 8 nucleotides match TRBD1. Germline V gives CDR1 SGDLS, CDR2 YYNGEE. The CDR3 loop spans 14 amino acids. The V and J ends lost 5 bases and 5 bases, in that order; junction bases with no gene match: 8. CDR3 in DNA: TGTGCCAGCAGTCCTGACAGGGGAGGGTATGGCTACACCTTC. Protein sequence: CASSPDRGGYGYTF.

The chain carries TRBV12-2 and TRBJ1-6; the D call TRBD1 from the table was never checked on the DNA. TRBV12-2 constitutes a pseudogene. The CDR3 spans 14 residues. CDR3 sequence: CASRSGQAGSPLHF. In DNA form, the CDR3 reads TGTGCAAGTCGCTCGGGACAGGCGGGGTCACCCCTCCACTTT.

The chain links TRBV2 to TRBJ1-6, with D maybe TRBD1 (6 bases). Germline CDR1 reads SNHLY; CDR2 reads FYNNEI. CDR3 length: 13 residues. Trimming took off 4 bases at V and 9 bases at J, with 10 bases between the two ends. DNA for the CDR3: TGTGCCAGCAGTGGGCAGGGGTCTTCACCCCTCCACTTT. Protein: CASSGQGSSPLHF.

This chain joins TRBV5-6 and TRBJ1-2; D unresolved. Germline V gene data show CDR1 as SGHDT and CDR2 as YYEEEE. Trimming stripped 0 bases from V and 8 bases from J, with 11 bases between. The CDR3 loop spans 13 amino acids. CDR3 protein: CASSLGEVEGYTF. The CDR3 DNA reads TGTGCCAGCAGCTTGGGGGAGGTCGAGGGCTACACCTTC.

The chain employs TRBV7-2 and TRBJ2-7; D gene uncertain. The germline CDR1 and CDR2 sequences are SGHTA and FQGNSA. CDR3 length: 13 amino acids. V lost 3 bases and J 2 bases, leaving 8 bases between the germline ends. DNA for the CDR3: TGTGCCAGCAGCTTTCTAGAGGCCTACGAGCAGTACTTC. Protein sequence: CASSFLEAYEQYF. Combining the CDR3 with reference TRBV7-2 and TRBJ2-7 gives the whole variable domain GAGVSQSPSNKVTEKGKDVELRCDPISGHTALYWYRQSLGQGLEFLIYFQGNSAPDKSGLPSDRFSAERTGGSVSTLTIQRTQQEDSAVYLCASSFLEAYEQYFGPGTRLTVT.

V is TRBV7-3 and J is TRBJ2-5; D not certain. The CDR3 contains 15 residues. Trimming pared 4 bases from V and 2 bases from J, leaving 14 bases between. Germline CDR1 is SGHTA and CDR2 is FQGTGA. CDR3 residues: CASSSSGSPQETQYF. The CDR3 DNA reads TGTGCCAGCAGCTCATCAGGTTCGCCGCAAGAGACCCAGTACTTC.

The chain combines TRBV7-2 with TRBJ2-5, with TRBD1 matching over 7 bases. Germline CDR1 reads SGHTA; CDR2 reads FQGNSA. The length of the CDR3 is 14 residues. With V trimmed by 5 bases and J by 5 bases, 8 bases remained unmatched. CDR3 nucleotide sequence: TGTGCCAGCAGCAGGAGACAGGGATATGAGACCCAGTACTTC. Translation: CASSRRQGYETQYF.

The CDR3 region is CASSTMTENNEQFF. CDR3 DNA: TGTGCCAGCAGCACAATGACAGAAAACAATGAGCAGTTCTTC. The chain couples TRBV5-4 to TRBJ2-1; D is possibly TRBD1 (5 bases). Trimming cost V 4 bases and J 5 bases, with 13 bases left between them. CDR1 and CDR2 (germline): SGHNT, YYREEE (reference sequence). The CDR3 runs 14 residues.

The chain carries TRBV18 and TRBJ1-2; D unclear. Trimming removed 0 bases at V and 1 base at J, with 6 bases between. CDR3 length: 14 amino acids. The germline V gene encodes CDR1 KGHSH and CDR2 LQKENI. CDR3 DNA sequence: TGTGCCAGCTCACCACCGGAGGGTAACTATGGCTACACCTTC. It yields the protein CASSPPEGNYGYTF.

The gene calls are TRBV2 and TRBJ1-1; 10 bases map to TRBD1. This CDR3 region has 14 residues. The germline CDR1 and CDR2 sequences are SNHLY and FYNNEI. The V segment lost 6 bases and the J segment 3 bases; nucleotides outside the gene matches: 4. The DNA for the CDR3 is TGTGCCAGCAGGAGACAGGGGGCTGACACTGAAGCTTTCTTT. Protein product: CASRRQGADTEAFF.